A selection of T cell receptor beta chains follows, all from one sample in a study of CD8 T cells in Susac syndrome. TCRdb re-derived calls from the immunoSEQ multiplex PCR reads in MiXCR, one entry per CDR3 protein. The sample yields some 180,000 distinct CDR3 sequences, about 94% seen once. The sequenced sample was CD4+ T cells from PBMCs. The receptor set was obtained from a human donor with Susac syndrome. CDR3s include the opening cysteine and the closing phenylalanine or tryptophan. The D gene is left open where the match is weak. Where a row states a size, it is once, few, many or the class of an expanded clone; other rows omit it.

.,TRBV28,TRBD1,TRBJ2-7,CASSFRDRDEQYF,TGTGCCAGCAGTTTTCGGGACAGGGACGAGCAGTACTTC
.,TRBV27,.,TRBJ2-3,CASSFGSSTDTQYF,TGTGCCAGCAGCTTCGGTTCTAGCACAGATACGCAGTATTTT
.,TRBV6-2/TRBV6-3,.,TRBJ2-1,CASTTRYGSSYNEQFF,TGTGCCAGCACCACCCGGTACGGCTCCTCCTACAATGAGCAGTTCTTC
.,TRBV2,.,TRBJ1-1,CASSETEAFF,TGTGCCAGCAGTGAAACTGAAGCTTTCTTT
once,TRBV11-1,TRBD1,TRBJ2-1,CASSSIMPSGQGLSYNEQFF,TGTGCCAGCAGCTCAATTATGCCTTCGGGACAGGGGCTCTCCTACAATGAGCAGTTCTTC
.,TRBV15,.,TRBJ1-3,CATRGTAGNTIYF,TGTGCCACCCGGGGAACAGCCGGAAACACCATATATTTT
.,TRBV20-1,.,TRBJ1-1,CSAYGAGAEAFF,TGCAGTGCCTACGGGGCCGGGGCTGAAGCTTTCTTT
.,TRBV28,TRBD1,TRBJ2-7,CATQGQGTGEQYF,TGTGCCACCCAGGGACAGGGTACAGGGGAGCAGTACTTC
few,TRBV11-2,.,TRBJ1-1,CASSLDKGRVSEAFF,TGTGCCAGCAGCTTAGATAAGGGAAGAGTGTCTGAAGCTTTCTTT
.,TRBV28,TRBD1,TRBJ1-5,CASSLRAGGLDNQPQHF,TGTGCCAGCAGTTTAAGGGCAGGGGGTTTAGACAATCAGCCCCAGCATTTT
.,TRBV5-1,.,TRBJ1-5,CASSLEGRLDQPQHF,TGCGCCAGCAGCTTGGAGGGCAGACTTGATCAGCCCCAGCATTTT
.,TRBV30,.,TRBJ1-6,CAGMYSLSPLHF,TGTGCCGGGATGTATTCCCTCAGTCCCCTCCACTTT
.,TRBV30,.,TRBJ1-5,CAWSSQNQPQHF,TGTGCCTGGAGTAGCCAAAATCAGCCCCAGCATTTT
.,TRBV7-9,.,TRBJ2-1,CASSTRQAYNEQFF,TGTGCCAGCAGCACCCGACAGGCCTACAATGAGCAGTTCTTC
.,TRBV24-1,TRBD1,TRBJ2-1,CATSTGTGDNEQFF,TGTGCCACCAGTACCGGGACAGGGGACAATGAGCAGTTCTTC
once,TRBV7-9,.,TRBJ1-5,CASSLGFSSNQPQHF,TGTGCCAGCAGCTTAGGGTTCTCTAGCAATCAGCCCCAGCATTTT
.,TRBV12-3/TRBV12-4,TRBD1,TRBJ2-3,CASSPPTGDGGTDTQYF,TGTGCCAGCAGTCCCCCAACAGGGGATGGTGGCACAGATACGCAGTATTTT
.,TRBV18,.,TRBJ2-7,CASSSDGLPSYEQYF,TGTGCCAGCTCATCGGACGGACTTCCGAGCTACGAGCAGTACTTC
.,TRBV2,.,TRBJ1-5,CATRTDHNQPQHF,TGTGCCACTAGGACAGACCACAATCAGCCCCAGCATTTT
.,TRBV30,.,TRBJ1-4,CAWSVRGGVDEKLFF,TGTGCCTGGAGTGTACGGGGAGGGGTGGATGAAAAACTGTTTTTT
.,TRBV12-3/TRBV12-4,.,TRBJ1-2,CASSLGGAFRYGYTF,TGTGCCAGCAGTTTGGGGGGAGCCTTTCGGTATGGCTACACCTTC
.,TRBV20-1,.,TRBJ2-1,CSARAGSYNEQFF,TGCAGTGCTAGGGCGGGCTCCTACAATGAGCAGTTCTTC
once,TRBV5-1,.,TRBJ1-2,CASSLIFGGANYGYTF,TGCGCCAGCAGCTTGATTTTTGGGGGCGCTAACTATGGCTACACCTTC
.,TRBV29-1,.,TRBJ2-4,CSGRESAKNIQYF,TGCAGCGGCAGGGAATCAGCCAAAAACATTCAGTACTTC
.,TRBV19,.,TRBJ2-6,CASSIKGVGANVLTF,TGTGCCAGTAGTATAAAGGGGGTCGGGGCCAACGTCCTGACTTTC
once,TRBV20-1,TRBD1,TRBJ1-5,CSAREPGQLNQPQHF,TGCAGTGCTAGAGAGCCGGGACAGCTGAATCAGCCCCAGCATTTT
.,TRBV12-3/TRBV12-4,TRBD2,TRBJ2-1,CASSLRAGGDEQFF,TGTGCCAGCAGTTTGAGAGCGGGAGGGGATGAGCAGTTCTTC
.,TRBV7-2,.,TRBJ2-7,CASSFLGRQYF,TGTGCCAGCAGCTTCCTAGGTCGGCAGTACTTC
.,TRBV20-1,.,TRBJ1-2,CSALPGGRDYGYTF,TGCAGTGCCCTCCCGGGGGGGCGCGACTATGGCTACACCTTC